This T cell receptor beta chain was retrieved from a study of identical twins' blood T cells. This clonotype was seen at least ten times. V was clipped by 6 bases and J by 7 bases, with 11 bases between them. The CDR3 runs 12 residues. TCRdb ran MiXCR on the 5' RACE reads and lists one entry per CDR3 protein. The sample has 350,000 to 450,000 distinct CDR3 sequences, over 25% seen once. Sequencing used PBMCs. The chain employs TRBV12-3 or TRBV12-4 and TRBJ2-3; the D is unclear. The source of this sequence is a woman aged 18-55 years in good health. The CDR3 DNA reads TGTGCCAGCAGCTACGTTACTCATACGCAGTATTTT. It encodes CASSYVTHTQYF.